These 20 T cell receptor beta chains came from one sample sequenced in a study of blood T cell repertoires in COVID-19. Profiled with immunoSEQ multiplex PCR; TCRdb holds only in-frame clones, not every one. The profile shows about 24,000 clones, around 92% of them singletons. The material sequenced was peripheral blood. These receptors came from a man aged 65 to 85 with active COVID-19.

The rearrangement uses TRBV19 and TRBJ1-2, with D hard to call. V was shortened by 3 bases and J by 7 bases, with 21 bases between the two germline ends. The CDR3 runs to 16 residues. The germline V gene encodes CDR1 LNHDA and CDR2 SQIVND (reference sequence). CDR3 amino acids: CASSMSKARSVGGYTF. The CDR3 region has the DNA TGTGCCAGTAGTATGAGTAAGGCCAGGTCTGTTGGTGGCTACACCTTC.

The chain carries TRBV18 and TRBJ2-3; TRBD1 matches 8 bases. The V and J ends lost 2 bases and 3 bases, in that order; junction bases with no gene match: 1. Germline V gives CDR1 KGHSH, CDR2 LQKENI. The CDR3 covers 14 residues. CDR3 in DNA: TGTGCCAGCTCACCAGGGACAGGTACAGATACGCAGTATTTT. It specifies CASSPGTGTDTQYF.

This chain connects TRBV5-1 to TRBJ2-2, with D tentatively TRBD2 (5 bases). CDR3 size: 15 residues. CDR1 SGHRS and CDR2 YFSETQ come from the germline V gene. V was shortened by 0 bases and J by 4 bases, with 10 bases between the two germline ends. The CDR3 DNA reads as TGCGCCAGCAGCTTGGCCTCGGGGATCACCGGGGAGCTGTTTTTT. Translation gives CASSLASGITGELFF. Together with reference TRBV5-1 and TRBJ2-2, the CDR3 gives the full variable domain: KAGVTQTPRYLIKTRGQQVTLSCSPISGHRSVSWYQQTPGQGLQFLFEYFSETQRNKGNFPGRFSGRQFSNSRSEMNVSTLELGDSALYLCASSLASGITGELFFGEGSRLTVL.

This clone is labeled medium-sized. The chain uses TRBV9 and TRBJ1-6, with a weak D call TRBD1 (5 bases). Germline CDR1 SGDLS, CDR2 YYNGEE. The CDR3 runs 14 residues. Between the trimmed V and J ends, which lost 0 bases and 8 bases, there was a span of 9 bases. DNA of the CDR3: TGTGCCAGCAGCGTAGAGGTCAGGGATTCACCCCTCCACTTT. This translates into CASSVEVRDSPLHF. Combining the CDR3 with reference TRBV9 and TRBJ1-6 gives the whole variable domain DSGVTQTPKHLITATGQRVTLRCSPRSGDLSVYWYQQSLDQGLQFLIQYYNGEERAKGNILERFSAQQFPDLHSELNLSSLELGDSALYFCASSVEVRDSPLHFGNGTRLTVT.

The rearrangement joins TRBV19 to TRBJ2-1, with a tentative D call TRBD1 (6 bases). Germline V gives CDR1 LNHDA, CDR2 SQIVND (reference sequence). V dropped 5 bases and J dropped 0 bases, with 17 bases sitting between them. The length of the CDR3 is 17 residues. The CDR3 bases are TGTGCCAGTAGTTCCTACCAGACAGGCAGCTCCTACAATGAGCAGTTCTTC. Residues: CASSSYQTGSSYNEQFF. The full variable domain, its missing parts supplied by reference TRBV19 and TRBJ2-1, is DGGITQSPKYLFRKEGQNVTLSCEQNLNHDAMYWYRQDPGQGLRLIYYSQIVNDFQKGDIAEGYSVSREKKESFPLTVTSAQKNPTAFYLCASSSYQTGSSYNEQFFGPGTRLTVL.

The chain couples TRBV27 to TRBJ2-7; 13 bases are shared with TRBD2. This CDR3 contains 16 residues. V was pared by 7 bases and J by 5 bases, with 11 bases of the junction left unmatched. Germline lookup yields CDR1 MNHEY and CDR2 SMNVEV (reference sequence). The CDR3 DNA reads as TGTGCCAGCAAGGGGATCACTAGCGGGAGGGCGCACGAGCAGTACTTC. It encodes CASKGITSGRAHEQYF.

In DNA, the CDR3 is TGTGCCAGCAGTGAAGCGCACAGGGGCACTGAAGCTTTCTTT. The encoded protein is CASSEAHRGTEAFF. The chain uses TRBV6-1 and TRBJ1-1; 7 nucleotides match TRBD1. The CDR3 is made up of 14 amino acids. Germline CDR1 is MNHNS and CDR2 is SASEGT. V lost 0 bases and J lost 4; bases outside the gene matches: 2.

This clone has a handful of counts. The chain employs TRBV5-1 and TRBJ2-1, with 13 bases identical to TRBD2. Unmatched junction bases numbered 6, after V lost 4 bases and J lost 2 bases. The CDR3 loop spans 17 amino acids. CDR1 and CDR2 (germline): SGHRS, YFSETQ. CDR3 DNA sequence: TGCGCCAGCAGCCTAACTAGCGGGGGGGCCGCCTACAATGAGCAGTTCTTC. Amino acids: CASSLTSGGAAYNEQFF.

The CDR3 DNA reads TGTGCCAGCAGTTATGAGGACAGGGCGACTGGCTACACCTTC. This codes for CASSYEDRATGYTF. V is TRBV6-6 and J is TRBJ1-2; 8 bases align to TRBD1. V shed 3 bases, J shed 7 bases, and the junction held 7 bases outside the gene matches. The CDR3 has 14 amino acids. Germline CDR1 is MNHNY and CDR2 is SVGAGI (reference sequence).

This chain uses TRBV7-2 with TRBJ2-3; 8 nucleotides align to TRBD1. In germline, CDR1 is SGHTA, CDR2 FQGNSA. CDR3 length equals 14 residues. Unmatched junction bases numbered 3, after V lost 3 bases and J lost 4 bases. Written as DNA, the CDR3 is TGTGCCAGCAGCTTGGACAGGGCCTCAGATACGCAGTATTTT. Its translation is CASSLDRASDTQYF.

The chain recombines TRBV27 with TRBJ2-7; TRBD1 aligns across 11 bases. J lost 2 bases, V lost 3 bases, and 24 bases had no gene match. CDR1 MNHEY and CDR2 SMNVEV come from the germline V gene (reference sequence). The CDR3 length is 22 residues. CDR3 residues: CASSFRADRDRGLKPSPYEQYF. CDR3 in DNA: TGTGCCAGCAGTTTTCGGGCCGACCGGGACAGGGGGTTAAAGCCATCGCCCTACGAGCAGTACTTC.

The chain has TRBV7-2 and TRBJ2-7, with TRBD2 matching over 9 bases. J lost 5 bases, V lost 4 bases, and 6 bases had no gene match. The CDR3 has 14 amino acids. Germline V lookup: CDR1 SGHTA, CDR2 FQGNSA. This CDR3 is CASSSGTSSHEQYF. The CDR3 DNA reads TGTGCCAGCAGCTCGGGGACTAGCAGCCACGAGCAGTACTTC. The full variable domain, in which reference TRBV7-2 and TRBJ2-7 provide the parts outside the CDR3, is GAGVSQSPSNKVTEKGKDVELRCDPISGHTALYWYRQSLGQGLEFLIYFQGNSAPDKSGLPSDRFSAERTGGSVSTLTIQRTQQEDSAVYLCASSSGTSSHEQYFGPGTRLTVT.

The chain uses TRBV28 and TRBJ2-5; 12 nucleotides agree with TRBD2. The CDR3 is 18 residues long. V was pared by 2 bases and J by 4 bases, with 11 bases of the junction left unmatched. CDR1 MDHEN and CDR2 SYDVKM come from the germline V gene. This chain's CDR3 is CASSLVSSGRATGETQYF. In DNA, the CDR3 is TGTGCCAGCAGTTTAGTGTCTAGCGGGAGGGCTACTGGAGAGACCCAGTACTTC.

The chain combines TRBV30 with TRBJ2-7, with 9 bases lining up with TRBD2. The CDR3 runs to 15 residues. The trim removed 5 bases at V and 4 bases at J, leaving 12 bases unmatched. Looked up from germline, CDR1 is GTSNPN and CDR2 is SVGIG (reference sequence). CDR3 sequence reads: CAWGASGGNLYEQYF. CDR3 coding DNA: TGTGCCTGGGGGGCCAGCGGGGGGAATTTGTACGAGCAGTACTTC. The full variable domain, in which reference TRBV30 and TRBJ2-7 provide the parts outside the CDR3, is SQTIHQWPATLVQPVGSPLSLECTVEGTSNPNLYWYRQAAGRGLQLLFYSVGIGQISSEVPQNLSASRPQDRQFILSSKKLLLSDSGFYLCAWGASGGNLYEQYFGPGTRLTVT.

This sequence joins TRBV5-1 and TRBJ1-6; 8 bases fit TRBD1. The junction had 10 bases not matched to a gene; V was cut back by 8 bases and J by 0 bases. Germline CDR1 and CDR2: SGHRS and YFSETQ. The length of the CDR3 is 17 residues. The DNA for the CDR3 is TGCGCCAGACACAGGGGGAAGGTGGGCTCCTATAATTCACCCCTCCACTTT. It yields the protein CARHRGKVGSYNSPLHF.

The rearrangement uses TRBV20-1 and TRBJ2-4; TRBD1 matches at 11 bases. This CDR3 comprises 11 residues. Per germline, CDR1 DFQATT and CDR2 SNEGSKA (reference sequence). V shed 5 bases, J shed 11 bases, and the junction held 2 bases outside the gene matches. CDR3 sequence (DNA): TGCAGTGCTGCGGACAGGGGGCTTCAGTACTTC. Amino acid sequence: CSAADRGLQYF.

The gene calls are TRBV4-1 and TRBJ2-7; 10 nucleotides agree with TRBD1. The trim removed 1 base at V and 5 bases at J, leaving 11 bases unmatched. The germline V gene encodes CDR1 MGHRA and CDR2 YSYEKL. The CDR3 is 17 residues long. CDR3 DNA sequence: TGCGCCAGCAGCCAAGTTCAAGGGACAGGGGCCAAGGACGAGCAGTACTTC. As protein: CASSQVQGTGAKDEQYF.

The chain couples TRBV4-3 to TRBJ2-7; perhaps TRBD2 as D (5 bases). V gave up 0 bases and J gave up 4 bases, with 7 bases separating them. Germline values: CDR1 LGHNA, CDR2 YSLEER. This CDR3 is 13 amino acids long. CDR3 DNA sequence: TGCGCCAGCAGCCAAGATCGGGGATACGAGCAGTACTTC. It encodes CASSQDRGYEQYF.

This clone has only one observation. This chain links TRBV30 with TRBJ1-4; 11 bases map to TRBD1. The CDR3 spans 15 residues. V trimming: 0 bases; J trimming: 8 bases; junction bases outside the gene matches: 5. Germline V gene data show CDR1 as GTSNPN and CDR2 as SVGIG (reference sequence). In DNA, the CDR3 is TGTGCCTGGAGTGTTGATGGACAGGGGGCCGAAAAACTGTTTTTT. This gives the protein CAWSVDGQGAEKLFF.

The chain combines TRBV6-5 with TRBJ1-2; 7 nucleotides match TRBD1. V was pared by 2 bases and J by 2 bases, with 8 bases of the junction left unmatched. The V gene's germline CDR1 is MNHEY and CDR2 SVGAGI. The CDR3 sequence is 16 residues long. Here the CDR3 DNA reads TGTGCCAGCAGTTACCGTCAATCGGGACAGAACTATGGCTACACCTTC. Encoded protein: CASSYRQSGQNYGYTF.